The 5 T cell receptor beta chains below were found in one sample sequenced in a study of STAT3 mutations in large granular lymphocyte leukemia. These receptors' targets are unknown. Profiled with immunoSEQ multiplex PCR; TCRdb holds only in-frame clones, not every one. The table shows about 42,000 clones, with about three quarters occurring only once. Study-wide results and limits: Every T-LGLL patient had at least one immunodominant TCRbeta clonotype.

Material for sequencing was PBMCs. The receptors were sampled from a human donor with T large granular lymphocyte leukemia. Some clones in this sample may be carry-over from other donors' samples.

CDR3 coding DNA: TGTGCCAGCAGTTTATCGGCACCCGGGGAGCTGTTTTTT. Its protein product is CASSLSAPGELFF. The chain links TRBV28 to TRBJ2-2; no clear D. CDR1 MDHEN and CDR2 SYDVKM come from the germline V gene. Trimming took off 1 base at V and 6 bases at J, with 6 bases between the two ends. This CDR3 has 13 residues.

This clone was recorded once. The V gene is TRBV5-6, the J gene TRBJ1-4, with TRBD1 identical over 7 bases. V was clipped by 2 bases and J by 10 bases; unmatched bases: 5. The CDR3 contains 13 residues. CDR1 is SGHDT, CDR2 YYEEEE, per germline. CDR3 nucleotides: TGTGCCAGCAGCTTAACCTCAGGGGGAAAACTGTTTTTT. This encodes CASSLTSGGKLFF.

The J gene is TRBJ2-6, the V gene TRBV11-2; D not certain. V gave up 5 bases and J gave up 0 bases, with 14 bases separating them. CDR1 and CDR2 (germline): SGHAT, FQNNGV. The CDR3 extends over 17 amino acids. The CDR3 loop is CASSLVATGSGANVLTF. The CDR3 coding sequence is TGTGCCAGCAGCCTCGTCGCAACGGGCTCTGGGGCCAACGTCCTGACTTTC.

V gene TRBV18 combines with J gene TRBJ1-4, with D uncertain. The V gene's germline CDR1 is KGHSH and CDR2 LQKENI. Trimming shortened V by 5 bases and J by 3 bases, and 7 bases separated the two germline ends. The CDR3 runs to 13 residues. CDR3 residues: CASSAVANEKLFF. For the CDR3, the DNA is TGTGCCAGCTCAGCGGTTGCTAATGAAAAACTGTTTTTT.

The rearrangement joins TRBV14 to TRBJ1-2, with a tentative D call TRBD1 (6 bases). Germline CDR1 SGHDN, CDR2 FVKESK. The V and J ends lost 4 bases and 4 bases respectively, with 10 bases between them. The CDR3 is 13 amino acids. As DNA, the CDR3 is TGTGCCAGCAGCCGCGGGGGCTTCTATGGCTACACCTTC. Translated: CASSRGGFYGYTF.